Shown below are 8 T cell receptor beta chains from a single sample sequenced in a study of blood T cell repertoires in COVID-19. Assay used: immunoSEQ multiplex PCR; TCRdb lists only in-frame clones, some missing. This table has fewer than 180,000 clones, about four fifths appearing once. The material sequenced was peripheral blood. The receptor source for this set is a man between 65 and 85 years old with acute or convalescent COVID-19.

CDR3 nucleotides: TGTGCCAGCGCGGGGGCCGGAAGAGATACGCAGTATTTT. Amino acid sequence: CASAGAGRDTQYF. J is TRBJ2-3 and V is TRBV5-6; a possible D gene is TRBD2 (7 bases). The CDR3 extends over 13 amino acids. CDR1 is SGHDT, CDR2 YYEEEE, per germline. V lost 7 bases, J lost 5 bases, and 14 bases lay in between.

The chain recombines TRBV9 with TRBJ1-2, with 10 bases lining up with TRBD1. Germline assignment: CDR1 SGDLS and CDR2 YYNGEE. The CDR3 covers 15 residues. The junction had 10 bases not matched to a gene; V was cut back by 5 bases and J by 6 bases. CDR3 amino acids: CASSPTGGDGDGYTF. CDR3 in DNA: TGTGCCAGCAGTCCGACAGGGGGCGATGGGGATGGCTACACCTTC.

This clone has only one observation. This chain connects TRBV5-1 to TRBJ2-3, with a weak D call TRBD2 (5 bases). V lost 2 bases, J lost 3 bases, and 10 bases lay in between. This CDR3 spans 14 amino acids. Per the germline V gene, CDR1 is SGHRS and CDR2 is YFSETQ. The CDR3 region is CASSFQDSTDTQYF. CDR3 in DNA: TGCGCCAGCAGCTTTCAGGACTCAACAGATACGCAGTATTTT.

The rearrangement joins TRBV5-5 to TRBJ2-7; 10 nucleotides align to TRBD1. Germline V lookup: CDR1 SGHKS, CDR2 YYEKEE (reference sequence). J was trimmed by 5 bases and V by 0 bases; bases with no gene match: 2. The CDR3 runs to 14 residues. The CDR3 nucleotides are TGTGCCAGCAGCTTGGGCGGGACAGGGGACGAGCAGTACTTC. This encodes CASSLGGTGDEQYF.

The chain joins TRBV28 to TRBJ2-5; 10 nucleotides line up with TRBD2. The CDR3 runs 14 residues. Germline CDR1 reads MDHEN; CDR2 reads SYDVKM. V lost 10 bases to trimming and J lost 2 bases; unmatched junction nucleotides: 7. The CDR3 loop is CATDSGLAQETQYF. Written as DNA, the CDR3 is TGTGCCACAGATTCGGGACTAGCGCAAGAGACCCAGTACTTC.

This clone occurred a few times. The sample has other DNA sequences that encode this CDR3 too. The rearrangement uses TRBV9 and TRBJ2-2; 7 bases match TRBD1. With V trimmed by 4 bases and J by 0 bases, 6 bases remained unmatched. Looked up from germline, CDR1 is SGDLS and CDR2 is YYNGEE. The CDR3 covers 16 residues. DNA for the CDR3: TGTGCCAGCAGCACCCGGGACAGAGCGAACACCGGGGAGCTGTTTTTT. Residues: CASSTRDRANTGELFF.

The chain combines TRBV5-6 with TRBJ2-1; no clear D gene. In germline, CDR1 is SGHDT, CDR2 YYEEEE. The CDR3 totals 12 residues. V lost 4 bases and J lost 6, with 8 bases in between. The CDR3 DNA reads as TGTGCCAGCAGCCAGGATTTCAATGAGCAGTTCTTC. Protein: CASSQDFNEQFF.

The chain has TRBV11-2 and TRBJ1-1; TRBD1 is a possible D gene (5 bases). The germline V and J ends were trimmed by 3 bases and 5 bases, with 13 bases remaining between them. The CDR3 covers 14 residues. Germline V gene data show CDR1 as SGHAT and CDR2 as FQNNGV. The CDR3 loop is CASSFGQGETEAFF. The CDR3 DNA reads as TGTGCCAGCAGCTTCGGGCAGGGTGAAACTGAAGCTTTCTTT.